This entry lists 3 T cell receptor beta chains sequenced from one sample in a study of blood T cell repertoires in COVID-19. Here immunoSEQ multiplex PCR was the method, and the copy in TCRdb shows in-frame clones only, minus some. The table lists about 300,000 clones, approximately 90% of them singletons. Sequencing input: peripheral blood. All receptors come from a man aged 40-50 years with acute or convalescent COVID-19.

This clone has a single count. Written as DNA, the CDR3 is TGCGCCAGCAGCCAAGTCGGGACACCAAATGAAAAACTGTTTTTT. This encodes CASSQVGTPNEKLFF. The chain links TRBV4-1 to TRBJ1-4, with D possibly being TRBD1 (6 bases). V lost 1 base and J 5 bases, leaving 11 bases between the germline ends. This CDR3 region has 15 residues. Germline V gene data show CDR1 as MGHRA and CDR2 as YSYEKL.

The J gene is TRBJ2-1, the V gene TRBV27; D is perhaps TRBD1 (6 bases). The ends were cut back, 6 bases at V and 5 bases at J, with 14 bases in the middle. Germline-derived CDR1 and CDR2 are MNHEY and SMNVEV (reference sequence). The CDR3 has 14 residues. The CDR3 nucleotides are TGTGCCAGCAGCCCCTCAGGGGCCCACAATGAGCAGTTCTTC. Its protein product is CASSPSGAHNEQFF.

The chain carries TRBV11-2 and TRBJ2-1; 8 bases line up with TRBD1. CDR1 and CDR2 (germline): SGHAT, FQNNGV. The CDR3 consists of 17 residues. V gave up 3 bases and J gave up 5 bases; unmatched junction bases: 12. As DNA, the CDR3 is TGTGCCAGCAGCTTCCTCTATAGGACAGGGAGAAACAATGAGCAGTTCTTC. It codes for CASSFLYRTGRNNEQFF.